This entry is about one T cell receptor (beta chain). The data originate from a study of blood T cell repertoires in COVID-19. Whole-study context: Samples representing acute and convalescent COVID-19 were sourced from the United States, Italy and Spain.

Study members were between roughly 18 and 100 years old and lived in 25 or so US regions. Data came from immunoSEQ multiplex PCR; TCRdb stores just in-frame clones and leaves some out. This table holds approximately 200,000 clones, roughly four fifths found once. The V end was cut by 0 bases, the J end by 8 bases, with 13 bases between. The CDR3 loop spans 14 amino acids. Germline V gene sequence: CDR1 LGHNA, CDR2 YNFKEQ. The TCR was taken from a man aged 40-55 years who had recovered from COVID-19. The sample consisted of PBMCs or T cells enriched from blood (not recorded which). This chain uses TRBV4-2 with TRBJ1-2, with D uncertain. CDR3: CASSQDPGLGGYTF. The CDR3 DNA reads TGTGCCAGCAGCCAAGATCCCGGATTGGGCGGCTACACCTTC.